This T cell receptor beta chain originates from a study of CD8 T cells in ankylosing spondylitis (dated by TCRdb to about 2017). Regarding the complete study: To find TCR variants linked to disease, the study profiled T cell receptor beta repertoires in ankylosing spondylitis patients and healthy donors. In total, the full study cohort was made up of 100 to 140 healthy donors and 25 to 30 ankylosing spondylitis patients. Peripheral blood was sampled, and synovial fluid was also collected from ankylosing spondylitis patients. The research as a whole found: The disease-linked clones were reported as significantly enriched in matched synovial fluid samples from ankylosing spondylitis patients. Blood from ankylosing spondylitis patients appeared to be characterized by a TCR beta motif composed of eight or nine highly homologous amino acid variants. In peripheral blood, the disease-linked clones were found at relatively low frequencies and had a CD8+ phenotype. Some motif variants had previously been reported in the synovial fluid and blood of reactive arthritis patients, which suggests shared mechanisms of disease initiation.

This clonotype was recorded only once. Its antigen has not been determined. One base away there is no much larger clone; base qualities are not given. Weak support is all one read offers. Based on the germline V gene (reference sequence), the CDR1 and CDR2 sequences are LNHDA and SQIVND. The CDR3 starts with the cysteine, ends with the phenylalanine, and has 15 residues. The DNA shown is the 45-base CDR3, in frame from base 1. Trimming removed 5 bases from V and 9 bases from J, leaving 17 bases between the germline ends. Sequencing relied on an Illumina HiSeq 2500. TCR beta libraries were prepared by quantitative 5'-RACE with molecular barcodes. In the original analysis: A new computational method based on a probabilistic model of VDJ rearrangement was used to identify disease-linked TCR variants. TCRdb reworked the public reads: Q25 trimming with fastp, MiXCR clone assembly, productive beta chains retained. Each CDR3 protein appears once, grouped with its most common genes and DNA. The V and J calls follow TCRdb's processing rather than the paper's. The table for this sample lists a few hundred thousand distinct CDR3 sequences; 20% to 25% of them were counted only once. The ten largest clonotypes hold about 16% of the sample.

The chain links TRBV19 with TRBJ1-6; perhaps TRBD1 is the D gene, with 5 bases matching. Sequencing was performed on blood, either unsorted or a sorted T cell fraction (not recorded which). The clonotype originates from a male donor with ankylosing spondylitis. The DNA sequence is TGTGCCAGTAGTCACCCAAGACAGCGAACTTCACCCCTCCACTTT. It specifies CASSHPRQRTSPLHF.